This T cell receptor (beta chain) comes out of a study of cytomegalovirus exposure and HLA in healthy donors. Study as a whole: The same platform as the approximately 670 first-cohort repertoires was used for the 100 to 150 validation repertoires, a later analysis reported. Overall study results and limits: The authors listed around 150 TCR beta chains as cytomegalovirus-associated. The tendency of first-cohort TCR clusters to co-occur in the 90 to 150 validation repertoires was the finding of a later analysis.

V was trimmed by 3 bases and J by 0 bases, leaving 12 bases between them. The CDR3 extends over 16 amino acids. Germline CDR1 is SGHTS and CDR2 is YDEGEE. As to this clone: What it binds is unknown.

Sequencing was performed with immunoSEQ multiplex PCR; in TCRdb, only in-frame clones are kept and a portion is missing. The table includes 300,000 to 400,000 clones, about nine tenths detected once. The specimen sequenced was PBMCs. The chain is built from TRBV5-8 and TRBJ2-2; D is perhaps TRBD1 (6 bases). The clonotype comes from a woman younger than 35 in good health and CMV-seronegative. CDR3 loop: CASSSGRGANTGELFF. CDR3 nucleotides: TGTGCCAGCAGCTCCGGCAGGGGCGCGAACACCGGGGAGCTGTTTTTT.